These 21 T cell receptor beta chains came from one sample sequenced in a study of blood T cell repertoires in COVID-19. Sequencing was performed with immunoSEQ multiplex PCR; in TCRdb, only in-frame clones are kept and a portion is missing. The table has roughly 66,000 clones, approximately 82% seen once. Sequencing was done on a sample of peripheral blood. The receptors shown here come from a man in his 60s with acute or convalescent COVID-19.

This chain joins TRBV18 and TRBJ2-3, with TRBD2 identical over 8 bases. Germline V gives CDR1 KGHSH, CDR2 LQKENI. The CDR3 runs 15 residues. Trimming at V came to 6 bases and at J to 2 bases, leaving 7 bases not matched to a gene. CDR3 sequence reads: CASSEISGTTDTQYF. The CDR3 bases are TGTGCCAGCTCTGAAATTAGCGGGACCACAGATACGCAGTATTTT.

This clone was found once. The V gene is TRBV7-6, the J gene TRBJ2-3, with 8 positions matching TRBD2. Germline V gene lookup returns CDR1 SGHVS and CDR2 FNYEAQ. V shed 3 bases, J shed 5 bases, and the junction held 4 bases outside the gene matches. CDR3 size: 14 residues. CDR3 nucleotide sequence: TGTGCCAGCAGCTTCGGGGGGGGCGGAGATACGCAGTATTTT. It translates to CASSFGGGGDTQYF.

The genes are TRBV7-9 and TRBJ1-2; 8 bases are a match to TRBD1. The CDR3 runs to 13 residues. CDR1 SEHNR and CDR2 FQNEAQ come from the germline V gene (reference sequence). Trimming took 7 bases from V and 5 from J; bases not matched to a gene: 6. The DNA for the CDR3 is TGTGCCAGCACGGTTACAGGGGGGTATGGCTACACCTTC. It specifies CASTVTGGYGYTF.

The J gene is TRBJ2-7, the V gene TRBV6-4, with a tentative D call TRBD2 (5 bases). The ends were cut back, 2 bases at V and 2 bases at J, with 10 bases in the middle. CDR1 is MRHNA, CDR2 SNTAGT, per germline. CDR3 length equals 14 residues. The CDR3, as DNA: TGTGCCAGCAGTGACCCGGTGAGGGCCTACGAGCAGTACGTC. It codes for CASSDPVRAYEQYV.

This clone appeared a few times. The chain employs TRBV7-8 and TRBJ1-6; D may be TRBD1 (5 bases). The V and J ends lost 3 bases and 0 bases respectively, with 12 bases between them. This CDR3 is built from 17 residues. Germline V gene sequence: CDR1 SGHVS, CDR2 FQNEAQ. CDR3 in amino acids: CASSLAGPYSYNSPLHF. Here the CDR3 DNA reads TGTGCCAGCAGCTTGGCAGGGCCGTACTCCTATAATTCACCCCTCCACTTT.

The chain uses TRBV2 and TRBJ1-2; no firm D call. The V end was cut by 6 bases, the J end by 2 bases, with 10 bases between. The CDR3 sequence is 13 residues long. CDR1 SNHLY and CDR2 FYNNEI come from the germline V gene. This CDR3 reads CASRPGVNYGYTF. In nucleotides, the CDR3 is TGTGCCAGCAGGCCGGGAGTCAACTATGGCTACACCTTC.

V and J are TRBV14 and TRBJ1-6; D is ambiguous. CDR3 length equals 12 residues. Trimming removed 3 bases from V and 6 bases from J, with 3 bases in between. Germline CDR1 and CDR2: SGHDN and FVKESK. CDR3 in amino acids: CASSHSNSPLHF. The CDR3 region has the DNA TGTGCCAGCAGCCACAGTAATTCACCCCTCCACTTT.

The genes are TRBV2 and TRBJ1-1; D possibly corresponds to TRBD1 (6 bases). Deletions cut 10 bases from V and 6 bases from J, with 18 bases between. Germline V gene lookup returns CDR1 SNHLY and CDR2 FYNNEI. There are 13 residues in the CDR3. CDR3: CATPRTVSAEAFF. CDR3 bases: TGTGCCACCCCCCGGACAGTTTCCGCTGAAGCTTTCTTT.

The chain has TRBV11-3 and TRBJ1-2; D possibly corresponds to TRBD1 (5 bases). The CDR3 is 16 amino acids. Looked up from germline, CDR1 is SGHNT and CDR2 is YENEEA. With 4 bases removed from V and 0 bases from J, the gap between germline ends came to 15 bases. CDR3 loop: CASSSGFGGANYGYTF. CDR3 bases: TGTGCCAGCAGCTCCGGCTTCGGGGGGGCTAACTATGGCTACACCTTC.

V usage is TRBV10-2 and J usage is TRBJ1-4; unclear D gene. There are 12 residues in the CDR3. Looked up from germline, CDR1 is WSHSY and CDR2 is SAAADI. The ends were cut back, 3 bases at V and 8 bases at J, with 7 bases in the middle. The CDR3 loop reads CASSDRLEKLFF. Here the CDR3 DNA reads TGCGCCAGCAGTGACAGGCTAGAAAAACTGTTTTTT.

The chain carries TRBV5-5 and TRBJ2-1, with 7 bases aligning to TRBD2. The CDR3 totals 16 residues. Germline V gene data show CDR1 as SGHKS and CDR2 as YYEKEE (reference sequence). The V gene end was trimmed by 0 bases and the J gene end by 6 bases; junction bases not matched to a gene: 9. The CDR3 sequence: CASSLERGRGTNEQFF. CDR3 in DNA: TGTGCCAGCAGCTTGGAGCGGGGAAGAGGCACCAATGAGCAGTTCTTC.

This chain connects TRBV6-6 to TRBJ1-6; possibly TRBD1 for D (5 bases). Trimming took off 2 bases at V and 7 bases at J, with 12 bases between the two ends. The CDR3 is 15 residues long. Germline CDR1 and CDR2: MNHNY and SVGAGI (reference sequence). The chain's CDR3 is CASSYTTTDNSPLHF. The CDR3 DNA reads as TGTGCCAGCAGTTACACCACGACAGACAATTCACCCCTCCACTTT.

The chain carries TRBV5-6 and TRBJ2-6, with D hard to call. The CDR3 spans 15 residues. V was trimmed by 0 bases and J by 0 bases, leaving 4 bases between them. Germline V CDR1 and CDR2: SGHDT, YYEEEE. The CDR3 nucleotides are TGTGCCAGCAGCTTGGACAACTCTGGGGCCAACGTCCTGACTTTC. It translates to CASSLDNSGANVLTF.

The V call is TRBV10-3, the J call TRBJ2-1; D is perhaps TRBD1 (6 bases). Germline CDR1 and CDR2: ENHRY and SYGVKD. The CDR3 is 12 amino acids. Trimming took 4 bases from V and 8 from J, leaving 9 bases between them. The CDR3 loop reads CAISGGQHEQFF. For the CDR3, the DNA is TGTGCCATCAGTGGAGGACAGCATGAGCAGTTCTTC.

V gene TRBV9 combines with J gene TRBJ2-7; 9 nucleotides line up with TRBD1. The junction had 6 bases not matched to a gene; V was cut back by 5 bases and J by 3 bases. Germline CDR1 reads SGDLS; CDR2 reads YYNGEE. CDR3 length: 14 amino acids. This CDR3 reads CASREDRGGYEQYF. The CDR3, as DNA: TGTGCCAGCAGAGAGGACAGGGGCGGCTACGAGCAGTACTTC.

This rearrangement joins TRBV14 to TRBJ2-3; TRBD1 matches at 10 bases. Germline V lookup: CDR1 SGHDN, CDR2 FVKESK. The V gene end was trimmed by 2 bases and the J gene end by 6 bases; junction bases not matched to a gene: 11. The CDR3 runs 17 residues. CDR3 amino acids: CASSQIDRGRIADTQYF. For the CDR3, the DNA is TGTGCCAGCAGCCAAATCGACAGGGGGCGAATTGCGGATACGCAGTATTTT.

V gene TRBV4-3 combines with J gene TRBJ1-4; TRBD1 aligns across 7 bases. Germline CDR1 is LGHNA and CDR2 is YSLEER. The CDR3 totals 14 residues. Trimming cost V 5 bases and J 3 bases; bases outside gene matches: 3. Here the CDR3 DNA reads TGCGCCAGCAGCTCCGGGACAGCTAATGAAAAACTGTTTTTT. Translation gives CASSSGTANEKLFF.

The chain employs TRBV5-4 and TRBJ2-7, with a tentative D call TRBD2 (6 bases). V lost 0 bases and J lost 6, with 19 bases in between. CDR3 length: 16 residues. CDR1 SGHNT and CDR2 YYREEE come from the germline V gene (reference sequence). CDR3 region: CASSLGGRGLGREQYF. Here the CDR3 DNA reads TGTGCCAGCAGCTTGGGCGGGCGGGGATTAGGTCGCGAGCAGTACTTC.

This clone was detected a few times. The chain links TRBV24-1 to TRBJ2-3, with D possibly being TRBD1 (6 bases). The length of the CDR3 is 17 residues. V lost 4 bases to trimming and J lost 2 bases, with 18 bases between them. Germline assignment: CDR1 KGHDR and CDR2 SFDVKD. CDR3 in amino acids: CATSDVGLRGDTDTQYF. Written as DNA, the CDR3 is TGTGCCACCAGTGACGTGGGGCTCAGGGGAGACACAGATACGCAGTATTTT.

V is TRBV27 and J is TRBJ1-2; D not resolved. Trimming removed 10 bases at V and 1 base at J, with 19 bases between. The CDR3 is made up of 15 amino acids. Germline V gene data show CDR1 as MNHEY and CDR2 as SMNVEV (reference sequence). This CDR3 is CATFGYFGINYGYTF. The CDR3, as DNA: TGTGCCACCTTCGGATATTTCGGGATTAACTATGGCTACACCTTC.

In its sample, this clone ranks as medium-sized. The rearrangement uses TRBV12-3 or TRBV12-4 and TRBJ1-1, with unresolved D. This CDR3 spans 13 amino acids. Between the trimmed V and J ends, which lost 3 bases and 1 base, there was a span of 6 bases. The CDR3 region has the DNA TGTGCCAGCAGTTTTTCAGAGAACACTGAAGCTTTCTTT. Protein sequence: CASSFSENTEAFF.